This TCR beta chain was sequenced in a study of blood T cell repertoires in COVID-19. Overall study: The cDNA or gDNA used as material had been derived from T cells, B-cell-depleted T cells, or PBMCs.

V was clipped by 5 bases and J by 6 bases; unmatched bases: 23. The CDR3 is made up of 19 amino acids. Germline V gene data show CDR1 as MNHEY and CDR2 as SMNVEV (reference sequence). In the study's own analysis: Scientists estimated how many nucleated cells there were by amplifying reference gene primers. Profiling relied on immunoSEQ multiplex PCR, and the TCRdb table lists in-frame clones only, not all of them. The V and J calls and clone size are taken from that table; D and trimming were inferred from the DNA. The table lists approximately 290,000 clones, 90% of them singletons. The chain combines TRBV27 with TRBJ2-3, with 7 bases fitting TRBD2. This clonotype originated in a woman between 18 and 29 years old with acute COVID-19. The specimen sequenced was PBMCs or T cells enriched from blood (not recorded which). This CDR3 is CASSPSIPDLRESWDTQYF. DNA for the CDR3: TGTGCCAGCAGTCCCTCGATACCTGACTTGCGGGAGAGTTGGGATACGCAGTATTTT.